A selection of T cell receptor beta chains follows, all from one sample in a study of T cell repertoires in cytomegalovirus infection. TCRdb itself ran the reads through MiXCR, one entry per CDR3 protein. The sample includes about 260,000 distinct CDR3 sequences, approximately 15% of them seen just once. The specimen was PBMCs. The receptors were sampled from a human donor in good health (CMV status not recorded). Some clones in this sample may be carry-over from other donors' samples. CDR3s include the opening cysteine and the closing phenylalanine or tryptophan. D genes are given only for firm matches. Size values are once, few and many counts, or a class for expanded clones, and some rows have none.

j_call d_call clone_size v_call cdr3_aa cdr3_nt
TRBJ2-2 - many TRBV28 CASSLFPENTGELFF TGTGCCAGCAGTTTATTCCCCGAAAACACCGGGGAGCTGTTTTTT
TRBJ1-1 TRBD1 few TRBV5-1 CASSFWTGPNTEAFF TGCGCCAGCAGCTTCTGGACAGGCCCGAACACTGAAGCTTTCTTT
TRBJ1-2 - few TRBV12-3/TRBV12-4 CASSGTGSWGYTF TGTGCCAGCAGCGGGACTGGTTCCTGGGGCTACACCTTC
TRBJ2-1 TRBD2 - TRBV20-1 CSAFKAGGINEQFF TGCAGTGCGTTTAAGGCGGGGGGGATCAATGAGCAGTTCTTC
TRBJ2-5 - - TRBV15 CATSRLAGAGETQYF TGTGCCACCAGCAGGTTGGCTGGGGCTGGGGAGACCCAGTACTTC
TRBJ2-1 TRBD1 - TRBV29-1 CSVDGTGSYNEQFF TGCAGCGTTGACGGGACAGGCTCCTACAATGAGCAGTTCTTC
TRBJ1-5 - - TRBV30 CAWKVFIEGEQPQHF TGTGCCTGGAAGGTATTTATTGAGGGCGAACAGCCCCAGCATTTT
TRBJ1-2 - few TRBV20-1 CSARAPGQPYGYTF TGCAGTGCTAGAGCCCCAGGACAACCCTATGGCTACACCTTC
TRBJ1-5 - many TRBV7-2 CASSLMSGRPQHF TGTGCCAGCAGCTTAATGTCCGGGCGGCCCCAGCATTTT
TRBJ1-2 TRBD1 many TRBV14 CASSRSGRDSGGYTF TGTGCCAGCAGCCGAAGTGGCCGGGACAGTGGGGGCTACACCTTC
TRBJ2-2 TRBD2 many TRBV4-3 CASSPRTSGLPGELFF TGCGCCAGCAGCCCCCGGACTAGCGGTTTGCCCGGGGAGCTGTTTTTT
TRBJ1-5 TRBD1 - TRBV4-1 CASSQTTTGVQPQHF TGCGCCAGCAGCCAAACTACGACAGGGGTTCAGCCCCAGCATTTT
TRBJ2-1 TRBD2 many TRBV14 CASSLRTSGGAYNEQFF TGTGCCAGCAGCCTTAGGACTAGCGGGGGGGCATACAATGAGCAGTTCTTC
TRBJ1-5 - many TRBV19 CASSTDRGNQPQHF TGTGCCAGTAGTACCGACCGTGGCAATCAGCCCCAGCATTTT
TRBJ2-3 - many TRBV6-2/TRBV6-3 CASSGSPMVLAAGNTDTQYF TGTGCCAGCAGCGGTTCCCCGATGGTTTTGGCTGCGGGGAACACAGATACGCAGTATTTT
TRBJ2-5 TRBD2 - TRBV7-2 CASSPGLALGETQYF TGTGCCAGCAGCCCTGGACTAGCGCTGGGGGAGACCCAGTACTTC
TRBJ1-1 - - TRBV14 CASSQFGFEAFF TGTGCCAGCAGCCAGTTTGGATTCGAAGCTTTCTTT
TRBJ2-3 TRBD1 many TRBV7-2 CASSLVGQGADTQYF TGTGCCAGCAGCTTAGTGGGACAGGGGGCAGATACGCAGTATTTT
TRBJ1-1 - many TRBV12-3/TRBV12-4 CASSLAGEAFF TGTGCCAGCAGCCTAGCTGGGGAAGCTTTCTTT
TRBJ2-1 - - TRBV28 CASSLLLASNEQFF TGTGCCAGCAGTTTACTCTTAGCGTCCAATGAGCAGTTCTTC
TRBJ2-7 TRBD2 few TRBV20-1 CSAYPGGDEQYF TGCAGTGCTTACCCCGGGGGGGACGAGCAGTACTTC
TRBJ2-3 - few TRBV5-1 CASSLVTAGDTQYF TGCGCCAGCAGCTTGGTAACGGCGGGAGATACGCAGTATTTT
TRBJ1-6 - - TRBV20-1 CSARMKSYNSPLHF TGCAGTGCTAGGATGAAGAGTTATAATTCACCCCTCCACTTT
TRBJ2-1 - few TRBV6-2/TRBV6-3 CASSLIPHEQFF TGTGCCAGCAGCCTCATTCCCCATGAGCAGTTCTTC
TRBJ2-5 - - TRBV18 CASSPSVETQYF TGTGCCAGCTCACCGAGCGTCGAGACCCAGTACTTC
TRBJ2-7 TRBD2 few TRBV27 CASSLRLAGVHEQYF TGTGCCAGCAGTTTAAGGCTAGCGGGGGTCCACGAGCAGTACTTC
TRBJ2-2 TRBD1 many TRBV12-3/TRBV12-4 CASRERDSRTGELFF TGTGCCAGCAGGGAACGGGACAGTAGGACCGGGGAGCTGTTTTTT
TRBJ2-7 TRBD2 many TRBV6-2/TRBV6-3 CASSSPRGGPGEQYF TGTGCCAGCAGTTCACCCCGGGGGGGCCCCGGCGAGCAGTACTTC
TRBJ2-3 - few TRBV5-4 CASSVHRADTQYF TGTGCCAGCAGCGTTCACAGGGCAGATACGCAGTATTTT
TRBJ1-1 - few TRBV4-3 CASSLLANVRDTEAFF TGCGCCAGCAGCCTATTGGCGAATGTGAGGGACACTGAAGCTTTCTTT
TRBJ1-6 TRBD1 few TRBV28 CASSWDSSYNSPLHF TGTGCCAGCAGCTGGGACAGCTCCTATAATTCACCCCTCCACTTT
TRBJ2-3 - - TRBV20-1 CSARELSSLLGDTQYF TGCAGTGCTAGAGAGTTGTCTAGCCTCCTAGGAGATACGCAGTATTTT
TRBJ2-4 - - TRBV20-1 CSASLPASLRHIQYF TGCAGTGCTAGTCTTCCGGCCAGCCTTCGACACATTCAGTACTTC
TRBJ1-1 - - TRBV5-4 CASRSLLGADTEAFF TGTGCCAGCCGCAGCTTGTTAGGGGCCGACACTGAAGCTTTCTTT
TRBJ2-2 - once TRBV7-2 CASSFNAPSTGELFF TGTGCCAGCAGCTTTAATGCACCCAGCACCGGGGAGCTGTTTTTT
TRBJ2-1 TRBD2 many TRBV7-3 CASSSSGNRNEQFF TGTGCCAGCAGCTCAAGCGGGAACCGCAATGAGCAGTTCTTC
TRBJ2-6 TRBD1 - TRBV14 CASSQKWGQGVSGANVLTF TGTGCCAGCAGCCAAAAATGGGGACAGGGCGTCTCTGGGGCCAACGTCCTGACTTTC
TRBJ1-2 - once TRBV28 CASSSAAQNYGYTF TGTGCCAGCAGTTCCGCAGCCCAAAACTATGGCTACACCTTC
TRBJ1-6 - - TRBV7-3 CASSLLGGESPLHF TGTGCCAGCAGCCTCTTAGGGGGGGAGTCACCCCTCCACTTT
TRBJ2-7 - many TRBV7-8 CASSHGGEAYEQYF TGTGCCAGCAGCCACGGAGGGGAGGCCTACGAGCAGTACTTC
TRBJ2-2 TRBD2 - TRBV4-2 CASSQAGGLGTTGELFF TGTGCCAGCAGCCAAGCGGGAGGACTAGGTACCACCGGGGAGCTGTTTTTT
TRBJ2-5 - many TRBV20-1 CSARDPRRESLQETQYF TGCAGTGCTAGAGATCCCCGCAGGGAGAGTCTACAAGAGACCCAGTACTTC
TRBJ1-2 - few TRBV29-1 CSGGLDQDVGGYTF TGCAGCGGTGGCCTGGACCAGGACGTGGGAGGCTACACCTTC
TRBJ2-7 TRBD2 few TRBV29-1 CSVRGTRTYEQYF TGCAGCGTTCGTGGGACTAGGACCTACGAGCAGTACTTC
TRBJ2-7 - many TRBV7-9 CASSLDGGLEQYF TGTGCCAGCAGCTTAGACGGGGGCTTGGAGCAGTACTTC
TRBJ1-6 - few TRBV11-2 CASSPGKGSPLHF TGTGCCAGTTCCCCGGGGAAGGGTTCACCCCTCCACTTT
TRBJ2-1 - - TRBV6-2/TRBV6-3 CASSSVAWNEQFF TGTGCCAGCAGTTCAGTTGCGTGGAATGAGCAGTTCTTC
TRBJ2-2 - - TRBV12-3/TRBV12-4 CASSYGGTGELFF TGTGCCAGCAGTTATGGAGGAACCGGGGAGCTGTTTTTT